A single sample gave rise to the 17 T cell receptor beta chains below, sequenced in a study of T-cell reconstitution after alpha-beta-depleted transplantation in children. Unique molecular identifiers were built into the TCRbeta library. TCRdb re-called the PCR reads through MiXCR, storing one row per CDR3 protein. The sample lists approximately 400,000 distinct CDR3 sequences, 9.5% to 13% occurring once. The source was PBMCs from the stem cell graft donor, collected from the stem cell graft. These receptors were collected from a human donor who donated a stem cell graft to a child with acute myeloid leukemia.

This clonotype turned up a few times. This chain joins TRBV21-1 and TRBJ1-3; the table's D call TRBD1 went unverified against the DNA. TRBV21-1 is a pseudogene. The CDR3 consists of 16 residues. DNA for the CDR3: TGTGCCAGCAGCAAAGCGGACAGGGAGTCTGGAAACACCATATATTTT. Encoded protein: CASSKADRESGNTIYF.

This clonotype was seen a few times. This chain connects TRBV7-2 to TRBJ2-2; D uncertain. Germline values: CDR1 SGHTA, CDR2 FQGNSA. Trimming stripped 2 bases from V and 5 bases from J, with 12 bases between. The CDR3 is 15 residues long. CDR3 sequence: CASSLFVSNTGELFF. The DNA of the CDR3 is TGTGCCAGCAGCTTATTTGTCAGTAATACCGGGGAGCTGTTTTTT.

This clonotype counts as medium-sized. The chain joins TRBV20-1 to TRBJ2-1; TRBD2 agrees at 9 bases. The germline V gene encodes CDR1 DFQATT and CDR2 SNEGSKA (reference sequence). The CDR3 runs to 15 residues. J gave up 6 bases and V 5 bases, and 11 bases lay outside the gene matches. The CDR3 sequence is CSAHTGTSIPNEQFF. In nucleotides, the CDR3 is TGCAGTGCTCATACCGGGACTAGCATCCCCAATGAGCAGTTCTTC.

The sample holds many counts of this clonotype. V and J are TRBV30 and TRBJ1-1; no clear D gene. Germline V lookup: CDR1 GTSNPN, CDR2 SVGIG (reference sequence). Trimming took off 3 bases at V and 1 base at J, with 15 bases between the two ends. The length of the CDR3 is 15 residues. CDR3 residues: CAWRDDGTANTEAFF. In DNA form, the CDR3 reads TGTGCCTGGAGGGACGACGGCACAGCGAACACTGAAGCTTTCTTT.

The CDR3 sequence: CASSTTGTGSYNEQFF. The CDR3 nucleotides are TGTGCCAGCAGTACTACCGGGACAGGTTCCTACAATGAGCAGTTCTTC. This chain uses TRBV2 with TRBJ2-1, with 8 positions matching TRBD1. J lost 1 base, V lost 5 bases, and 7 bases had no gene match. This CDR3 contains 16 residues. Germline-derived CDR1 and CDR2 are SNHLY and FYNNEI. The full variable domain, completed using reference TRBV2 and TRBJ2-1, is EPEVTQTPSHQVTQMGQEVILRCVPISNHLYFYWYRQILGQKVEFLVSFYNNEISEKSEIFDDQFSVERPDGSNFTLKIRSTKLEDSAMYFCASSTTGTGSYNEQFFGPGTRLTVL.

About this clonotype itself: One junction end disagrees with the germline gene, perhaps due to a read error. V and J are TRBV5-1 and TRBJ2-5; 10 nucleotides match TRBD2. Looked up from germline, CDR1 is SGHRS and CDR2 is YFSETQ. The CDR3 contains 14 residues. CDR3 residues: CASRPGLAEEAQYF. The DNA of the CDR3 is TGCGCCAGCAGACCCGGACTAGCGGAAGAGGCCCAGTACTTC.

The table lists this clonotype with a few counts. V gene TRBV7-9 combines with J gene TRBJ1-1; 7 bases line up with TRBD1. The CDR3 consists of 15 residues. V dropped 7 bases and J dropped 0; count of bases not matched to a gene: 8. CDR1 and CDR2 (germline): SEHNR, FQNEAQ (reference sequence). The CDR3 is CASTKQGPMNTEAFF. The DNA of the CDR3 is TGTGCCAGCACCAAACAGGGGCCCATGAACACTGAAGCTTTCTTT.

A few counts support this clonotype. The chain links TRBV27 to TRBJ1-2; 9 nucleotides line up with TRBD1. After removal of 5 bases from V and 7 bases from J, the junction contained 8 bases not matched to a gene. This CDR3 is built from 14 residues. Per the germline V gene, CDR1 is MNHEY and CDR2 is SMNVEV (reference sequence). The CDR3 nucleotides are TGTGCCAGCAGTCCAGGACAGGGGTTCGGTGGCTACACCTTC. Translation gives CASSPGQGFGGYTF.

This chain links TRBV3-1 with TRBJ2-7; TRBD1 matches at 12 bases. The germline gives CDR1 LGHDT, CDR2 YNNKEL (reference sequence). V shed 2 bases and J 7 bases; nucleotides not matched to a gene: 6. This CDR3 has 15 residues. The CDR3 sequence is CASSQPGQGAKEQYF. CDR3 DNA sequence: TGTGCCAGCAGCCAACCGGGACAGGGGGCGAAGGAGCAGTACTTC.

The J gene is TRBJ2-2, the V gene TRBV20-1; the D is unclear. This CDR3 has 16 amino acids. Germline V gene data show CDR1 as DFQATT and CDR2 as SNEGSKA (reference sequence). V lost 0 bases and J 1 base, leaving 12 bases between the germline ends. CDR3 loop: CSARDSRLVNTGELFF. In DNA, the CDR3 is TGCAGTGCTAGAGATTCGAGGCTAGTGAACACCGGGGAGCTGTTTTTT.

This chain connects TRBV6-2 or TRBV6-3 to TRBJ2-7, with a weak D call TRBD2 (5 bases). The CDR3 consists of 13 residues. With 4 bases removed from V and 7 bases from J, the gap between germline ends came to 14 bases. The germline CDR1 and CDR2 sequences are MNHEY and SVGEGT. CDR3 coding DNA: TGTGCCAGCAGTTCCCGGACGAGGAGGGAGCAGTACGTC. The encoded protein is CASSSRTRREQYV.

CDR3 protein: CASSLRTRYNEQFF. The CDR3 nucleotides read TGCGCCAGCAGCCTCCGGACTAGGTACAATGAGCAGTTCTTC. This chain uses TRBV5-1 with TRBJ2-1; TRBD2 matches 7 bases. The germline gives CDR1 SGHRS, CDR2 YFSETQ. V lost 4 bases to trimming and J lost 4 bases; unmatched junction nucleotides: 5. The CDR3 is 14 amino acids.

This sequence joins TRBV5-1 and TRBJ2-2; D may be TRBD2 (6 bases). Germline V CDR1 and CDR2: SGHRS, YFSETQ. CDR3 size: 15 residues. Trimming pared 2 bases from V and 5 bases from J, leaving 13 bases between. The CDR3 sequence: CASSLLPGETGELFF. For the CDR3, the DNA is TGCGCCAGCAGCTTACTACCGGGGGAGACCGGGGAGCTGTTTTTT.

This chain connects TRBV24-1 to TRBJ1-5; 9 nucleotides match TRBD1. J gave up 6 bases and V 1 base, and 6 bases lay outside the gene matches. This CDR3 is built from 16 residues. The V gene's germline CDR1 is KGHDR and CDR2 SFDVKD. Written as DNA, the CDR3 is TGTGCCACCAGTGATTTCAGGGACAGGGTTCGTCAGCCCCAGCATTTT. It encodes CATSDFRDRVRQPQHF.

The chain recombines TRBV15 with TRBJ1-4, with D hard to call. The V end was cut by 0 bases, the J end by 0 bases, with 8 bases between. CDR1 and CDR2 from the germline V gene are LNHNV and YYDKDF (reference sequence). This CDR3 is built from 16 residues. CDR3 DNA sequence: TGTGCCACCAGCAGAGATGCAGGAACAACTAATGAAAAACTGTTTTTT. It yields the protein CATSRDAGTTNEKLFF.

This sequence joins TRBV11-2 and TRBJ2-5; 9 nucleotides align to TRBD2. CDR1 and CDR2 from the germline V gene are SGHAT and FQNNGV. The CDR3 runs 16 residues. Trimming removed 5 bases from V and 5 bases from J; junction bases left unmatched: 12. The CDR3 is CASSSSGTSLGETQYF. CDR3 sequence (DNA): TGTGCCAGCAGCAGTTCCGGGACTAGCCTAGGGGAGACCCAGTACTTC.

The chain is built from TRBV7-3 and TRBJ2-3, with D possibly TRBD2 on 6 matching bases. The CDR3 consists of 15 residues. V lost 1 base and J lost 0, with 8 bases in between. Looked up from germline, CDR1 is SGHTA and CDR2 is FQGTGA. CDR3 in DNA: TGTGCCAGCAGCTTAAATAGCGGAAGCACAGATACGCAGTATTTT. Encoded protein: CASSLNSGSTDTQYF. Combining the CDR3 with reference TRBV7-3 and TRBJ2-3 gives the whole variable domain GAGVSQTPSNKVTEKGKYVELRCDPISGHTALYWYRQSLGQGPEFLIYFQGTGAADDSGLPNDRFFAVRPEGSVSTLKIQRTERGDSAVYLCASSLNSGSTDTQYFGPGTRLTVL.